Sequencing of this T cell receptor (beta chain) was carried out in a study of T cell clones after liver transplantation. About the research overall: A pre-transplant mixed lymphocyte reaction with TCRbeta sequencing defined graft-donor-reactive clones followed in post-transplant blood.

In this sample, this clone turned up a few times. Profiling relied on immunoSEQ multiplex PCR, and the TCRdb table lists in-frame clones only, not all of them. The table records tens of thousands of clones, roughly 80% of them present only once. The sample was CD4+ T cells from blood, taken at the 22-month timepoint. The receptor comes from a human patient who received a liver transplant. The graft donor may account for some of the T cells.

This CDR3 reads CASSITAQGASGYTF. The CDR3 DNA reads as TGCGCCAGCAGCATTACCGCTCAGGGGGCGTCTGGCTACACCTTC. V and J are TRBV5-1 and TRBJ1-2, with 8 nucleotides matching TRBD1. The V segment lost 4 bases and the J segment 7 bases; nucleotides outside the gene matches: 12. Germline lookup yields CDR1 SGHRS and CDR2 YFSETQ. This CDR3 contains 15 residues.